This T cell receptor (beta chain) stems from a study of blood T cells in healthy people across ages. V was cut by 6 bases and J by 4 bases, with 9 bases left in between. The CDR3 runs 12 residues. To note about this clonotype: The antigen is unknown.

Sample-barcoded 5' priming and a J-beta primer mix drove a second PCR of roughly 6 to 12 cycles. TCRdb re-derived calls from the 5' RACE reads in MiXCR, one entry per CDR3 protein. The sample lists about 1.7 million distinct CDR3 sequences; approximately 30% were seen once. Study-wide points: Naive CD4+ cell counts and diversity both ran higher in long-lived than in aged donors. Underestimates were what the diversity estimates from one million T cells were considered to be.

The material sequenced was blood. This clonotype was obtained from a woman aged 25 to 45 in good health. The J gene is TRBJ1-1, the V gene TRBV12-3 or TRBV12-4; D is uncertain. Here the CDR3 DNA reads TGTGCCAGCAGCCGAATATCCACTGAAGCTTTCTTT. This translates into CASSRISTEAFF.